The present entry profiles one T cell receptor (beta chain) with its context. Participants, roughly 18 to 100 years old, spanned about 26 US areas. The data stem from a study of blood T cell repertoires in COVID-19. Across the study: Sample material is recorded as cDNA or gDNA derived from T cells, B-cell-depleted T cells, or PBMCs.

Measured with immunoSEQ multiplex PCR; TCRdb has only the in-frame clones, and not every one. The sample consists of 150,000 to 200,000 clones, 70% to 85% of them appearing once. The receptor was isolated from a woman aged 70-85 years in a cohort exposed to, infected with or recovered from COVID-19 (not recorded which). Source material: PBMCs or T cells enriched from blood (not recorded which).

As DNA, the CDR3 is TGTGCCAGCAGCGTAGTAGGAGGCCCGAACAATGAGCAGTTCTTC. Translated, it gives CASSVVGGPNNEQFF. The chain joins TRBV9 to TRBJ2-1, with D possibly TRBD2 on 5 matching bases. Trimming cost V 0 bases and J 5 bases, with 12 bases left between them. This CDR3 is built from 15 residues. CDR1 and CDR2 (germline): SGDLS, YYNGEE.